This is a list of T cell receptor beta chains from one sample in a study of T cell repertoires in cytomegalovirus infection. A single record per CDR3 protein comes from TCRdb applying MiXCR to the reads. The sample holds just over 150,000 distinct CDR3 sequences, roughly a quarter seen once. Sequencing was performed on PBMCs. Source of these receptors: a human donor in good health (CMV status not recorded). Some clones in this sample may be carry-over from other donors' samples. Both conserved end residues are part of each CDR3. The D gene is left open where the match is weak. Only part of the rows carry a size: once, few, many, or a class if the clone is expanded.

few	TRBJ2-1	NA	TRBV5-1	TGCGCCAGCAGGACGGCCCCCGGGACCGCAAGGCCAGATGAGCAGTTCTTC	CASRTAPGTARPDEQFF
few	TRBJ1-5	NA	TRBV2	TGTGCCAGCAGTGAAGATCGGGCGCAGGCCAATCAGCCCCAGCATTTT	CASSEDRAQANQPQHF
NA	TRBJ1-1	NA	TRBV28	TGTGCCAGCAGTTTGGTCACTAACACTGAAGCTTTCTTT	CASSLVTNTEAFF
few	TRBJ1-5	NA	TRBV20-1	TGCAGTGCCCCGAAGCGGCAGGGAAGAAATCAGCCCCAGCATTTT	CSAPKRQGRNQPQHF
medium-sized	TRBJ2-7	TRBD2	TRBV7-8	TGTGCCAGCACCCTGGGACCTCCAAAAGCTAGCGGCCAGTTGTTTGACGAGCAGTACTTC	CASTLGPPKASGQLFDEQYF
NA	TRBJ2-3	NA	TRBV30	TGTGCCTGGAGTCTGAAAAGGACCAGAGATACGCAGTATTTT	CAWSLKRTRDTQYF
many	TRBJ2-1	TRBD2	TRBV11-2	TGTGCCAGCAGCTTAGAGTTAGCGGGAGGGCCTGAGCAGTTCTTC	CASSLELAGGPEQFF
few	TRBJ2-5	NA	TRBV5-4	TGTGCCAGCAGCATCCTAGGGGGGATAGTGGAGACCCAGTACTTC	CASSILGGIVETQYF
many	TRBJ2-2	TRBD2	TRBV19	TGTGCCAGTAGTGTTTCTAGCGGGATTGAGCTGTTTTTT	CASSVSSGIELFF
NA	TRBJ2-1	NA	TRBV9	TGTGCCAGCAGCCCCGGAGGGGTGGGGGGAAATTACAATGAGCAGTTCTTC	CASSPGGVGGNYNEQFF
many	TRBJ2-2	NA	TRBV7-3	TGTGCCAGCAGCTACCAATTCAACGGGGAGCTGTTTTTT	CASSYQFNGELFF
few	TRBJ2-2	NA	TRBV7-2	TGTGCCAGCAGCTTAGTAGAGACTAGAACCGGGGAGCTGTTTTTT	CASSLVETRTGELFF
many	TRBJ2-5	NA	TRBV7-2	TGTGCCAGCAGCCGTCGGGGGATGCGAGGGGAGACCCAGTACTTC	CASSRRGMRGETQYF
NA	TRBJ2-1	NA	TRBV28	TGTGCCAGCAACCGGGGCAGTAACTCCTACAATGAGCAGTTCTTC	CASNRGSNSYNEQFF
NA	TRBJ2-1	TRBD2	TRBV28	TGTGCCAGCAGTTTTCAGCGGGAAGTGAGCAATGAGCAGTTCTTC	CASSFQREVSNEQFF
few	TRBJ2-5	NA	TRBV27	TGTGCCAGCCAGGGCCCGGAAGAGACCCAGTACTTC	CASQGPEETQYF
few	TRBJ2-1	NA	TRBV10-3	TGTGCCATCAGTGAGAGAGGGAACAATGAGCAGTTCTTC	CAISERGNNEQFF
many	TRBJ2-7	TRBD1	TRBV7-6	TGTGCCAGCAGTCGACAGGGGGCGAGCTCCTACGAGCAGTACTTC	CASSRQGASSYEQYF
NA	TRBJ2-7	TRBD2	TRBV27	TGTGCCAGCAGTAACACCCTAGCGGGGGGGAGTATATACGAGCAGTACTTC	CASSNTLAGGSIYEQYF
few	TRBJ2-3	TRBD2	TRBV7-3	TGTGCCAGCAGCTTAACGGGACTAGCGGGGTTAGATACGCAGTATTTT	CASSLTGLAGLDTQYF
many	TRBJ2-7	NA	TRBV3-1	TGTGCCAGCAGCCGGAATGATGGACCATACGAGCAGTACTTC	CASSRNDGPYEQYF
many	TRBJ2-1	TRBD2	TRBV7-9	TGTGCCAGCAGCCTGTCCGGGGGGGGCTACAATGAGCAGTTCTTC	CASSLSGGGYNEQFF
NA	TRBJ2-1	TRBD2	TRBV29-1	TGCAGCGTTGGGTTCTGGGCTAGCGGGGGTTATGAGCAGTTCTTC	CSVGFWASGGYEQFF
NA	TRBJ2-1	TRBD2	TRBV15	TGTGCCGCCGGACTAGCGGGAGATAATGAGCAGTTCTTC	CAAGLAGDNEQFF
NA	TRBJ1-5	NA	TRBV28	TGTGCCAGCAGTACCGGAGGAGGGAGGCATCAGCCCCAGCATTTT	CASSTGGGRHQPQHF
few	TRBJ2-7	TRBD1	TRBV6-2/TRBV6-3	TGTGCCAGCAGTAACCAATTCGGGACAGGGGCATATAACGAGCAGTACTTC	CASSNQFGTGAYNEQYF
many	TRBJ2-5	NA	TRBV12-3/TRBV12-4	TGTGCCAGCAGTTTATTTGGTTGGGGAGAGACCCAGTACTTC	CASSLFGWGETQYF
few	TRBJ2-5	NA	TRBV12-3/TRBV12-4	TGTGCCAGCAGCTCCACTAGACGGACAGAAGAGACCCAGTACTTC	CASSSTRRTEETQYF
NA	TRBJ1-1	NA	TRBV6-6	TGTGCCAGCAGTTACTCGAGACGGCAGAGCACTGAAGCTTTCTTT	CASSYSRRQSTEAFF
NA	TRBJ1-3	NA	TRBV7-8	TGTGCCAGCAGCCCCCGACGGAGAGTCTCTGGAAACACCATATATTTT	CASSPRRRVSGNTIYF
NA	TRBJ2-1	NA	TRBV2	TGTGCCAGCCAAATACAGGGCAATAATGAGCAGTTCTTC	CASQIQGNNEQFF
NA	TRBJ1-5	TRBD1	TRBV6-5	TGTGCCAGCAGTCAAGACAGGGTAGGTCAGCCCCAGCATTTT	CASSQDRVGQPQHF
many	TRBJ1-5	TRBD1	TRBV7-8	TGTGCCAGCAGCTTAACCCGGGACAGGGGAAGCAATCAGCCCCAGCATTTT	CASSLTRDRGSNQPQHF
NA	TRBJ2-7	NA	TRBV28	TGTGCCAGCAGTTTATCGCGGGCCGAGCAGTACTTC	CASSLSRAEQYF
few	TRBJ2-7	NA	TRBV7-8	TGTGCCAGCAGCTCACAATTATCCGGAACCTACGAGCAGTACTTC	CASSSQLSGTYEQYF
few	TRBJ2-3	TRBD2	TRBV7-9	TGTGCCAGCAGTTGGACTAGCGGGGGGCTCCGGGGGCAGTATTTT	CASSWTSGGLRGQYF
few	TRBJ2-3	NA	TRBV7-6	TGTGCCAGCAGCTTAAAGGACTACAGCACAGATACGCAGTATTTT	CASSLKDYSTDTQYF
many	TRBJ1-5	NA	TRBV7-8	TGTGCCAGCACCCGGGGGGGGGAGCGCCAGCCCCAGCATTTT	CASTRGGERQPQHF
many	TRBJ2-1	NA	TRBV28	TGTGCCAGCAGTTTACGGGACATGACCTACAATGAGCAGTTCTTC	CASSLRDMTYNEQFF
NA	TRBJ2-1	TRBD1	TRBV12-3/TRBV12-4	TGTGCCAGCAGCCGTCCGAGGGACAGGAAGTTAAACAATGAGCAGTTCTTC	CASSRPRDRKLNNEQFF
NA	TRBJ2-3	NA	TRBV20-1	TGCAGTGCTCAAGGAGGGGGCACAGATACGCAGTATTTT	CSAQGGGTDTQYF
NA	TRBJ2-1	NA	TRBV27	TGTGCCAGCAGTTTATCTCCTTCCCCCACCTACAATGAGCAGTTCTTC	CASSLSPSPTYNEQFF
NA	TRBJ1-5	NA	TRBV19	TGTGCCAGTGGACTTCAGGGTCGCAATCAGCCCCAGCATTTT	CASGLQGRNQPQHF
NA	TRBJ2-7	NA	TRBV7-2	TGTGCCAGCAGCTTAGAGGTGGGAAGCTACGAGCAGTACTTC	CASSLEVGSYEQYF
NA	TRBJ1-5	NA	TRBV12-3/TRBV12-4	TGTGCCAGCAGGCAAACAGGAAATCAGCCCCAGCATTTT	CASRQTGNQPQHF
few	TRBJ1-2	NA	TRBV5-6	TGTGCCAGCAGCTTGGCCGGACGGCCCGCTCAGGGCTACACCTTC	CASSLAGRPAQGYTF
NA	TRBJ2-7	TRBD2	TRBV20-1	TGCAGTGCTTGGGATGGGACTAGCGGGATTTACTACGAGCAGTACTTC	CSAWDGTSGIYYEQYF
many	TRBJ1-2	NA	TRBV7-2	TGTGCCAGCATTGTAAGGCCAGACAGCAACTATGGCTACACCTTC	CASIVRPDSNYGYTF
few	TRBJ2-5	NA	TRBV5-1	TGCGCCAGCAGCTCGACCGGGGGTTGGATCCAAGAGACCCAGTACTTC	CASSSTGGWIQETQYF
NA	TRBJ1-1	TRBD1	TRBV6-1	TGTGCCAGCAGCCCAGATCGACAGGGCACTGAAGCTTTCTTT	CASSPDRQGTEAFF
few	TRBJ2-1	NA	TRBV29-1	TGCAGCTCAGGGAGTCTTTACAATGAGCAGTTCTTC	CSSGSLYNEQFF
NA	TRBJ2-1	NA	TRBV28	TGTGCCAGCAGTCCTCAGGTGGTATGGGAGCAGTTCTTC	CASSPQVVWEQFF
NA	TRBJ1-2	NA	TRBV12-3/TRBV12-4	TGTGCCAGCAGTTCCAGGGGAGGGTATGGCTACACCTTC	CASSSRGGYGYTF
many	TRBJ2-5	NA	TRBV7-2	TGTGCCAGCAGCTTACGGGCCAGGGGAAGAGAGACCCAGTACTTC	CASSLRARGRETQYF
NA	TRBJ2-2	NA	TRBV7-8	TGTGCCAGCAGACGAGAGGGGACTCTTAGCACCGGGGAGCTGTTTTTT	CASRREGTLSTGELFF
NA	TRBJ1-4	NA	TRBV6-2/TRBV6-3	TGTGCCAGCACCTCTGACGGACTTCAAGAAAAACTGTTTTTT	CASTSDGLQEKLFF
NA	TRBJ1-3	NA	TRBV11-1	TGTGCCAGCCGCCTCCTCTCTGGAAACACCATATATTTT	CASRLLSGNTIYF